These 26 T cell receptor beta chains share one sample of origin, sequenced in a study of blood T cell repertoires in COVID-19. This table comes from immunoSEQ multiplex PCR, and its TCRdb copy is limited to in-frame clones, with some not included. The profile shows about 370,000 clones, 70% to 90% of them singletons. The source material was peripheral blood. The receptors here all came from a woman under 40 with COVID-19, enrolled during active disease.

V is TRBV28 and J is TRBJ2-7; D gene uncertain. The CDR3 consists of 10 residues. Trimming cost V 5 bases and J 4 bases, with 3 bases left between them. CDR1 and CDR2 from the germline V gene are MDHEN and SYDVKM. Here the CDR3 reads CASSRYEQYF. Written as DNA, the CDR3 is TGTGCCAGCAGTCGTTACGAGCAGTACTTC.

The chain is built from TRBV30 and TRBJ1-3; D is uncertain. CDR3 size: 13 residues. Trimming left V 3 bases short and J 0 bases short, with 6 bases between. Germline V gives CDR1 GTSNPN, CDR2 SVGIG (reference sequence). CDR3 in amino acids: CAWSPNSGNTIYF. The CDR3 DNA sequence: TGTGCCTGGAGCCCCAACTCTGGAAACACCATATATTTT.

This chain joins TRBV18 and TRBJ2-1; 16 bases fit TRBD2. Trimming removed 3 bases from V and 8 bases from J; junction bases left unmatched: 7. Germline CDR1 and CDR2: KGHSH and LQKENI. The length of the CDR3 is 17 residues. The CDR3 loop is CASSPGLAGGPRDEQFF. Here the CDR3 DNA reads TGTGCCAGCTCACCGGGACTAGCGGGGGGGCCTAGGGATGAGCAGTTCTTC. Drawing the rest from reference TRBV18 and TRBJ2-1, the complete variable domain is NAGVMQNPRHLVRRRGQEARLRCSPMKGHSHVYWYRQLPEEGLKFMVYLQKENIIDESGMPKERFSAEFPKEGPSILRIQQVVRGDSAAYFCASSPGLAGGPRDEQFFGPGTRLTVL.

CDR3 sequence: CASSSIRGSSGGRNEQFF. The CDR3 nucleotides are TGTGCCAGCAGCTCCATTAGGGGGAGTAGCGGGGGGCGAAATGAGCAGTTCTTC. The rearrangement uses TRBV7-2 and TRBJ2-1; 10 nucleotides match TRBD2. The CDR3 has 18 residues. The V segment lost 4 bases and the J segment 7 bases; nucleotides outside the gene matches: 16. CDR1 is SGHTA and CDR2 is FQGNSA in the germline V gene.

V gene TRBV2 combines with J gene TRBJ2-1; TRBD2 agrees at 7 bases. J lost 7 bases, V lost 7 bases, and 13 bases had no gene match. CDR1 is SNHLY and CDR2 is FYNNEI in the germline V gene. This CDR3 contains 15 residues. The CDR3 coding sequence is TGTGCCAGCACCCGGGCGGCTAGCGGACAAAATGAGCAGTTCTTC. Its translation is CASTRAASGQNEQFF. Full variable domain (remainder filled in from reference TRBV2 and TRBJ2-1): EPEVTQTPSHQVTQMGQEVILRCVPISNHLYFYWYRQILGQKVEFLVSFYNNEISEKSEIFDDQFSVERPDGSNFTLKIRSTKLEDSAMYFCASTRAASGQNEQFFGPGTRLTVL.

The chain couples TRBV11-2 to TRBJ1-4; D is uncertain. CDR3 length: 15 residues. V lost 4 bases, J lost 3 bases, and 12 bases lay in between. Germline CDR1 reads SGHAT; CDR2 reads FQNNGV. For the CDR3, the DNA is TGTGCCAGCAGCTCTACCGGGGTCCCTAATGAAAAACTGTTTTTT. Translating it yields CASSSTGVPNEKLFF.

This sequence joins TRBV7-6 and TRBJ2-2, with no clear D. Trimming pared 2 bases from V and 1 base from J, leaving 14 bases between. Germline V CDR1 and CDR2: SGHVS, FNYEAQ. The CDR3 runs 17 residues. This chain's CDR3 is CASSLTLGSLNTGELFF. The CDR3 coding sequence is TGTGCCAGCAGCTTAACCCTGGGCAGTTTGAACACCGGGGAGCTGTTTTTT.

The J gene is TRBJ2-5, the V gene TRBV28, with D perhaps TRBD1 (7 bases). The CDR3 has 14 amino acids. V was cut by 5 bases and J by 5 bases, with 15 bases left in between. Per germline, CDR1 MDHEN and CDR2 SYDVKM. The CDR3: CASSPTGRRETQYF. The CDR3 DNA is TGTGCCAGCAGTCCGACAGGGAGGAGGGAGACCCAGTACTTC.

The CDR3 loop reads CASSSRPAGGADTQYF. The CDR3 coding sequence is TGCGCCAGCAGCTCAAGGCCAGCGGGGGGTGCAGATACGCAGTATTTT. This chain joins TRBV5-1 and TRBJ2-3, with 9 bases identical to TRBD2. Unmatched junction bases numbered 9, after V lost 3 bases and J lost 4 bases. The germline V gene has CDR1 SGHRS and CDR2 YFSETQ. The CDR3 totals 16 residues.

The chain uses TRBV28 and TRBJ1-1, with 8 bases identical to TRBD1. V trimming: 5 bases; J trimming: 4 bases; junction bases outside the gene matches: 9. This CDR3 comprises 15 residues. Germline CDR1 MDHEN, CDR2 SYDVKM. The CDR3 region has the DNA TGTGCCAGCAGTCCCATAGGACAGGGTGTCACTGAAGCTTTCTTT. Protein: CASSPIGQGVTEAFF.

For the CDR3, the DNA is TGTGCCAGCAGCCGGGACAGCCCGAACACCGGGGAGCTGTTTTTT. Its protein product is CASSRDSPNTGELFF. V gene TRBV7-9 combines with J gene TRBJ2-2; the match to TRBD1 covers 7 bases. CDR3 length: 15 residues. Germline loops: CDR1 SEHNR, CDR2 FQNEAQ (reference sequence). The V segment lost 5 bases and the J segment 0 bases; nucleotides outside the gene matches: 3.

V gene TRBV12-5 combines with J gene TRBJ2-5; 12 bases are shared with TRBD2. The ends lost 6 bases at V and 5 bases at J; junction bases unmatched: 7. This CDR3 is 15 amino acids long. In germline, CDR1 is LGHNT, CDR2 FRNRAP. The CDR3 protein is CASGLTSGSRETQYF. The DNA of the CDR3 is TGTGCTAGTGGCCTGACTAGCGGGAGTCGGGAGACCCAGTACTTC.

The chain joins TRBV19 to TRBJ1-5; maybe TRBD1 (5 bases). The V gene's germline CDR1 is LNHDA and CDR2 SQIVND (reference sequence). This CDR3 spans 14 amino acids. V was trimmed by 1 base and J by 5 bases, leaving 9 bases between them. In nucleotides, the CDR3 is TGTGCCAGTAGTATAGGACAGATTGATCAGCCCCAGCATTTT. It codes for CASSIGQIDQPQHF.

The chain carries TRBV9 and TRBJ1-1, with 9 bases fitting TRBD1. The trim removed 2 bases at V and 7 bases at J, leaving 6 bases unmatched. The CDR3 has 14 residues. Germline loops: CDR1 SGDLS, CDR2 YYNGEE. The CDR3 coding sequence is TGTGCCAGCAGCGTTGGGACAGGGACAGGTGAAGCTTTCTTT. Encoded protein: CASSVGTGTGEAFF.

As regards this clone: The junction differs from germline at one of its ends, possibly a read error. In nucleotides, the CDR3 is TGTGCCAGCAGCTTAGCCTCCGACAATGAGCAGTTCTTC. Its translation: CASSLASDNEQFF. The chain carries TRBV7-8 and TRBJ2-1, with D uncertain. The CDR3 contains 13 residues. Per germline, CDR1 SGHVS and CDR2 FQNEAQ.

V is TRBV5-8 and J is TRBJ2-3; 11 positions match TRBD1. From germline, CDR1 is SGHTS and CDR2 YDEGEE. V lost 2 bases and J lost 6; bases outside the gene matches: 5. CDR3 size: 15 residues. The CDR3: CASSFAGTGGDTQYF. CDR3 coding DNA: TGTGCCAGCAGCTTCGCCGGGACAGGGGGGGATACGCAGTATTTT.

Note on this clone: The junction departs from the called germline gene at one end, perhaps through a read error. V usage is TRBV7-7 and J usage is TRBJ2-2; a weak D match, TRBD2 (6 bases). Germline-derived CDR1 and CDR2 are SSHAT and FNYEAQ (reference sequence). This CDR3 region has 16 residues. As DNA, the CDR3 is TGTGCTAGCAGCTTCCCCCGAGGGGAGGACACCGGGGAGCTGTTTTTT. Translating it yields CASSFPRGEDTGELFF.

The chain recombines TRBV5-3 with TRBJ2-7; a possible D gene is TRBD2 (6 bases). TRBV5-3 is reported as an ORF; its role is uncertain. The CDR3 has 14 residues. The V gene lost 4 bases and the J gene lost 3 bases, with 14 bases spanning the gap. The CDR3 DNA reads TGTGCCAGAAGCCGATCGGGACTGTACTACGAGCAGTACGTC. Translated, it gives CARSRSGLYYEQYV.

J is TRBJ1-2 and V is TRBV2, with 7 bases matching TRBD1. The CDR3 runs 13 residues. Germline V gene lookup returns CDR1 SNHLY and CDR2 FYNNEI. V shed 4 bases and J 7 bases; nucleotides not matched to a gene: 6. CDR3 loop: CASSATGVSGYTF. The CDR3, as DNA: TGTGCCAGCAGTGCTACAGGGGTCTCTGGCTACACCTTC.

The chain couples TRBV6-2 or TRBV6-3 to TRBJ2-7; TRBD1 aligns across 9 bases. Losses at the gene ends were 6 bases for V and 5 bases for J; bases not matched to a gene: 11. Germline V gene lookup returns CDR1 MNHEY and CDR2 SVGEGT. The CDR3 runs 15 residues. The CDR3 is CASSPLRTGADEQYV. The CDR3 bases are TGTGCCAGCAGCCCATTGCGGACAGGGGCGGACGAGCAGTACGTC.

The chain combines TRBV5-4 with TRBJ2-1, with TRBD2 matching over 11 bases. V shed 4 bases, J shed 3 bases, and the junction held 3 bases outside the gene matches. The germline CDR1 and CDR2 sequences are SGHNT and YYREEE (reference sequence). This CDR3 has 15 residues. The CDR3 loop is CASSPGTSGYNEQFF. Written as DNA, the CDR3 is TGTGCCAGCAGCCCCGGGACTAGCGGCTACAATGAGCAGTTCTTC.

The gene calls are TRBV29-1 and TRBJ1-1; D ambiguous. The CDR3 spans 13 residues. Germline lookup yields CDR1 SQVTM and CDR2 ANQGSEA. The V end lost 4 bases, the J end lost 0 bases, and 9 bases lay between the germline ends. For the CDR3, the DNA is TGCAGCGTTGCTGGACTGATGAACACTGAAGCTTTCTTT. Translated: CSVAGLMNTEAFF. The full variable domain, with the rest looked up from reference TRBV29-1 and TRBJ1-1, is SAVISQKPSRDICQRGTSLTIQCQVDSQVTMMFWYRQQPGQSLTLIATANQGSEATYESGFVIDKFPISRPNLTFSTLTVSNMSPEDSSIYLCSVAGLMNTEAFFGQGTRLTVV.

The chain combines TRBV7-2 with TRBJ2-7; possible D gene TRBD1, 6 bases. Germline CDR1 reads SGHTA; CDR2 reads FQGNSA. CDR3 size: 15 residues. Trimming pared 3 bases from V and 5 bases from J, leaving 17 bases between. DNA of the CDR3: TGTGCCAGCAGCTTTAAGGGGGAAGGGACCCACGAGCAGTACTTC. Amino acids: CASSFKGEGTHEQYF.

The chain has TRBV9 and TRBJ2-1; the match to TRBD1 covers 7 bases. There are 14 residues in the CDR3. J gave up 6 bases and V 4 bases, and 7 bases lay outside the gene matches. CDR1 SGDLS and CDR2 YYNGEE come from the germline V gene. The CDR3 DNA reads as TGTGCCAGCAGCTTCTCCGGGACAGCCAATGAGCAGTTCTTC. Translating gives CASSFSGTANEQFF.

V gene TRBV27 combines with J gene TRBJ2-1; the match to TRBD2 covers 7 bases. Germline V gene lookup returns CDR1 MNHEY and CDR2 SMNVEV (reference sequence). V lost 0 bases, J lost 11 bases, and 7 bases stayed unmatched. The CDR3 consists of 14 residues. CDR3 in DNA: TGTGCCAGCAGTTTATCGATAGGACTAGATAAGCAGTTCTTC. Translation: CASSLSIGLDKQFF.

The gene calls are TRBV18 and TRBJ2-3; 9 nucleotides agree with TRBD1. Germline V gene sequence: CDR1 KGHSH, CDR2 LQKENI. The CDR3 totals 13 residues. V shed 6 bases, J shed 4 bases, and the junction held 2 bases outside the gene matches. In DNA form, the CDR3 reads TGTGCCAGCTCGAGACAGGGGGCAGATACGCAGTATTTT. Protein: CASSRQGADTQYF.